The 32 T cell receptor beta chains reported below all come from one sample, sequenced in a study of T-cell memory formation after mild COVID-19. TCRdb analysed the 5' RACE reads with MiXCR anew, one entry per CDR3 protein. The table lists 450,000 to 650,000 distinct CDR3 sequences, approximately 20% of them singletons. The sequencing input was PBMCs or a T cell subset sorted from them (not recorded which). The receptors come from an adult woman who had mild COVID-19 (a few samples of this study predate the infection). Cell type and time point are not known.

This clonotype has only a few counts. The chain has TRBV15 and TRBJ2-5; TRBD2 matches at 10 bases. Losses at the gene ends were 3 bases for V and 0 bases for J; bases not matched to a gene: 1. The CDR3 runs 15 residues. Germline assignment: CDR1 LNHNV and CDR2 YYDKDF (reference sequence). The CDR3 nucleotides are TGTGCCACCAGCAGCACTAGCGGGAACCAAGAGACCCAGTACTTC. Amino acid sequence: CATSSTSGNQETQYF.

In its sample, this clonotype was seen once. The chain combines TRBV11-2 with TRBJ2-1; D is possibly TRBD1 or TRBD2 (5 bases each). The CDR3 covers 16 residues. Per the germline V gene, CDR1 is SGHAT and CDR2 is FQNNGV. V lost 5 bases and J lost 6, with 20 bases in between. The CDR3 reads CASSPGWGREGNEQFF. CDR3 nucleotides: TGTGCCAGCAGCCCGGGGTGGGGGAGAGAAGGCAATGAGCAGTTCTTC.

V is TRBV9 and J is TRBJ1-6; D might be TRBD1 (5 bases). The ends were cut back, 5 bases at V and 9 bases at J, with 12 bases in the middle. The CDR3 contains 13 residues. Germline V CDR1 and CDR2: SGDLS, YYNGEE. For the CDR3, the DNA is TGTGCCAGCAGTATAGGGGCTATTTCACCCCTCCACTTT. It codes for CASSIGAISPLHF. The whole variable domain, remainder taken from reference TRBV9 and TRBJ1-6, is DSGVTQTPKHLITATGQRVTLRCSPRSGDLSVYWYQQSLDQGLQFLIQYYNGEERAKGNILERFSAQQFPDLHSELNLSSLELGDSALYFCASSIGAISPLHFGNGTRLTVT.

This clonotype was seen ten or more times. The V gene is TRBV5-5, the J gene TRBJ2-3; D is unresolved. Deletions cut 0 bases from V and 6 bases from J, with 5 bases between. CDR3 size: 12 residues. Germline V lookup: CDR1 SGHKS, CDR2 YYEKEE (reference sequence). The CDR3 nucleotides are TGTGCCAGCAGCTTGGGGGTGGATACGCAGTATTTT. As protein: CASSLGVDTQYF.

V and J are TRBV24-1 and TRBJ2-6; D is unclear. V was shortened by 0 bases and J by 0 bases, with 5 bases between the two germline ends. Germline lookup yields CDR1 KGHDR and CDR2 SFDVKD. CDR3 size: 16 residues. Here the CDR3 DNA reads TGTGCCACCAGTGATTTGTCTCCCTCTGGGGCCAACGTCCTGACTTTC. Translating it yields CATSDLSPSGANVLTF.

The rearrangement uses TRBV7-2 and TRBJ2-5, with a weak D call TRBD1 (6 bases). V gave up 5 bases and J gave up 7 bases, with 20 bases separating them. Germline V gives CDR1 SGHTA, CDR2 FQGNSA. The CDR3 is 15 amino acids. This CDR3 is CASSRTSGTRGTQYF. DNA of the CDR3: TGTGCCAGCAGCCGTACCTCCGGGACAAGGGGGACCCAGTACTTC.

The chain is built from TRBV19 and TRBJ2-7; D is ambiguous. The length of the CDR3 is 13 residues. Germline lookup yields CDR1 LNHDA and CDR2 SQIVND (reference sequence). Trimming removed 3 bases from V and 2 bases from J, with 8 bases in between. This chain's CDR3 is CASSMNIAYEQYF. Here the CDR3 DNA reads TGTGCCAGTAGTATGAATATAGCCTACGAGCAGTACTTC.

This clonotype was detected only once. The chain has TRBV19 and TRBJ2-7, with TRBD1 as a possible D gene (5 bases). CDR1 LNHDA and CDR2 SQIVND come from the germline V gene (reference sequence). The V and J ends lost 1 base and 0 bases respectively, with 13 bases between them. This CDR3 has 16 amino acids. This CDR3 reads CASSIGVDKYSYEQYF. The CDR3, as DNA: TGTGCCAGTAGTATAGGTGTGGACAAATACTCCTACGAGCAGTACTTC.

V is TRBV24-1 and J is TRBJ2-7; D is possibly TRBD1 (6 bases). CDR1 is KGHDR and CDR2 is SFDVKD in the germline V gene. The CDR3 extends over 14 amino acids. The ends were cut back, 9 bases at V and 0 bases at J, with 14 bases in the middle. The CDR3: CATPERGSSYEQYF. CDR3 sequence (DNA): TGTGCCACCCCTGAGAGGGGGTCCTCCTACGAGCAGTACTTC.

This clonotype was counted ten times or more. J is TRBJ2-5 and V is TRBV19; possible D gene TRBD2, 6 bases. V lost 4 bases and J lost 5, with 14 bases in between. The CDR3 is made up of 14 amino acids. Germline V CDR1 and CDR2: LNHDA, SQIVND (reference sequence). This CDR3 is CASSNRDWGETQYF. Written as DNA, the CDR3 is TGTGCCAGTAGTAACCGGGACTGGGGGGAGACCCAGTACTTC. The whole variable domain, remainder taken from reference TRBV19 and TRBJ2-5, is DGGITQSPKYLFRKEGQNVTLSCEQNLNHDAMYWYRQDPGQGLRLIYYSQIVNDFQKGDIAEGYSVSREKKESFPLTVTSAQKNPTAFYLCASSNRDWGETQYFGPGTRLLVL.

This CDR3 is CSARDAGGLKEYNEQFF. CDR3 DNA: TGCAGTGCTAGGGATGCAGGGGGCCTCAAGGAATACAATGAGCAGTTCTTC. The V and J genes are TRBV20-1 and TRBJ2-1; 8 bases align to TRBD1. Per the germline V gene, CDR1 is DFQATT and CDR2 is SNEGSKA (reference sequence). This CDR3 region has 17 residues. Trimming cost V 3 bases and J 4 bases; bases outside gene matches: 14.

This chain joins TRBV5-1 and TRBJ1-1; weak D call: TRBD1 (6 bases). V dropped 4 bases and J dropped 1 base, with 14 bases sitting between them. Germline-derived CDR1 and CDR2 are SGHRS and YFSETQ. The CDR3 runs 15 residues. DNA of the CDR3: TGCGCCAGCAGCAGCCGACAGGTAGGGAACACTGAAGCTTTCTTT. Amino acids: CASSSRQVGNTEAFF.

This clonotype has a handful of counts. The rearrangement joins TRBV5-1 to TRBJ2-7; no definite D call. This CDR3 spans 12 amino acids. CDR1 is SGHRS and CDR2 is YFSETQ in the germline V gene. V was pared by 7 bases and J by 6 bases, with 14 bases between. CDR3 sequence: CASVETQGEQYF. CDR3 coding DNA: TGCGCCAGCGTCGAGACCCAAGGCGAGCAGTACTTC.

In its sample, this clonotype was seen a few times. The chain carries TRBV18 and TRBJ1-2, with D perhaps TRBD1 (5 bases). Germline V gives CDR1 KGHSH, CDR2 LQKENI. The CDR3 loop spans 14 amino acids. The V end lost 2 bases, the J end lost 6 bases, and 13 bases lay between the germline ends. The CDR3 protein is CASSPSQGSDGYTF. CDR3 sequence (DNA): TGTGCCAGCTCACCATCGCAGGGAAGTGATGGCTACACCTTC.

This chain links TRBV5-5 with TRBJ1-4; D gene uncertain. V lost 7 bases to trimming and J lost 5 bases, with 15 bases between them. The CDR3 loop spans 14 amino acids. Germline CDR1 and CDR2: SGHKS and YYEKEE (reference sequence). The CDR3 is CASCGRAGNEKLFF. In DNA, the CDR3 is TGTGCCAGCTGCGGTAGGGCGGGGAATGAAAAACTGTTTTTT.

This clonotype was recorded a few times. CDR3 nucleotides: TGTGCCAGCAGCCTAAGGGCCTCCGTCGGTGATACGCAGTATTTT. This encodes CASSLRASVGDTQYF. The chain joins TRBV7-9 to TRBJ2-3; D not resolved. The CDR3 contains 15 residues. Per the germline V gene, CDR1 is SEHNR and CDR2 is FQNEAQ (reference sequence). V was shortened by 5 bases and J by 6 bases, with 18 bases between the two germline ends.

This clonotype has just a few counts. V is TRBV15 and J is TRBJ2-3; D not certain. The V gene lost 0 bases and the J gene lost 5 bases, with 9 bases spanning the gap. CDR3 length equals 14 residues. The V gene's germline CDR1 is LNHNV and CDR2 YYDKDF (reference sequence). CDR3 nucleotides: TGTGCCACCAGCAGAGATAGCTACGGAGATACGCAGTATTTT. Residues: CATSRDSYGDTQYF.

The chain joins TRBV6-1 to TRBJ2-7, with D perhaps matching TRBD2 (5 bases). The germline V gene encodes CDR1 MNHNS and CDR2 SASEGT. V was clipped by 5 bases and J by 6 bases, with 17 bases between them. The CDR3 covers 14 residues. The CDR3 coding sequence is TGTGCCAGCAGTTGGAGGCAGGAGTCGGCCGAGCAGTACTTC. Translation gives CASSWRQESAEQYF.

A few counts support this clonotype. The CDR3 loop reads CASSLVVGESTGELFF. The DNA of the CDR3 is TGTGCCAGCAGCTTAGTAGTAGGGGAGAGCACCGGGGAGCTGTTTTTT. This rearrangement joins TRBV7-9 to TRBJ2-2, with D perhaps TRBD1 or TRBD2 (5 bases each). The CDR3 runs 16 residues. The germline gives CDR1 SEHNR, CDR2 FQNEAQ (reference sequence). V lost 1 base and J lost 4, with 13 bases in between.

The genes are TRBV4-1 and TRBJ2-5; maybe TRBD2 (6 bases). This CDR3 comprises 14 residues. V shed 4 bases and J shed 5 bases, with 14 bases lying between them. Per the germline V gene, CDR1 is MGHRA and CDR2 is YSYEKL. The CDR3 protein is CASSPGRLNETQYF. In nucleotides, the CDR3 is TGCGCCAGCAGCCCCGGGAGACTTAATGAGACCCAGTACTTC.

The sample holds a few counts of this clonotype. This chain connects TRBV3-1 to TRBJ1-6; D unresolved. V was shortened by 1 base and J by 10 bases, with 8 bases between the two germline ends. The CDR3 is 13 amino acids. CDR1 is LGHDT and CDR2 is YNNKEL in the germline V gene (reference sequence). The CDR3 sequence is CASSQVGGSPLHF. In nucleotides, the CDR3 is TGTGCCAGCAGCCAAGTCGGTGGATCACCCCTCCACTTT.

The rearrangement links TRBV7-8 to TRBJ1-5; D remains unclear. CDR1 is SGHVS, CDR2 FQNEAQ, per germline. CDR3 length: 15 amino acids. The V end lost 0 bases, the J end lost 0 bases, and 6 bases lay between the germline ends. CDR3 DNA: TGTGCCAGCAGCTTAGCACAGATTAGCAATCAGCCCCAGCATTTT. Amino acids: CASSLAQISNQPQHF.

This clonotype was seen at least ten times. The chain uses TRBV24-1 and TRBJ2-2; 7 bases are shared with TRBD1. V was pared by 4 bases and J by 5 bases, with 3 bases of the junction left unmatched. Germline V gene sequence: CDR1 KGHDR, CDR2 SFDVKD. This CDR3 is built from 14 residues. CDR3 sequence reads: CATSEQGWTGELFF. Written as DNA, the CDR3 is TGTGCCACCAGTGAACAGGGGTGGACCGGGGAGCTGTTTTTT.

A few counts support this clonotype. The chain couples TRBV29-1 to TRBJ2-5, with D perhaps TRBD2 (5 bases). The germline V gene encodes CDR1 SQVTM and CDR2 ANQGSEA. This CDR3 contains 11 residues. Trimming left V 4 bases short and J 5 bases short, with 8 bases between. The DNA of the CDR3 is TGCAGCGTTGGCCCGGGGGAGACCCAGTACTTC. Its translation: CSVGPGETQYF.

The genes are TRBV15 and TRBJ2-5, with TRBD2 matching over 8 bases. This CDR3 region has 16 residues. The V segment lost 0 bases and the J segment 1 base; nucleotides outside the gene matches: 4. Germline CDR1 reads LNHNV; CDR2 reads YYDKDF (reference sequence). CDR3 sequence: CATSREFTSGQETQYF. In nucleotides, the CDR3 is TGTGCCACCAGCAGAGAATTCACTAGCGGCCAAGAGACCCAGTACTTC.

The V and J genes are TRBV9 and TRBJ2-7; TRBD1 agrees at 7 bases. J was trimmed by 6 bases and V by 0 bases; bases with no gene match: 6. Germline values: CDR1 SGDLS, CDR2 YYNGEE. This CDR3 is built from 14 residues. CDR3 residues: CASSVGGQVGEQYF. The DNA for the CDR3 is TGTGCCAGCAGCGTAGGCGGACAGGTCGGCGAGCAGTACTTC.

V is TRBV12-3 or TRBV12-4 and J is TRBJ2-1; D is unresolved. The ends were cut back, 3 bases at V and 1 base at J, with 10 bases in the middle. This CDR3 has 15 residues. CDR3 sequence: CASSFNTRSYNEQFF. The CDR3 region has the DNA TGTGCCAGCAGTTTTAACACTCGGTCCTACAATGAGCAGTTCTTC.

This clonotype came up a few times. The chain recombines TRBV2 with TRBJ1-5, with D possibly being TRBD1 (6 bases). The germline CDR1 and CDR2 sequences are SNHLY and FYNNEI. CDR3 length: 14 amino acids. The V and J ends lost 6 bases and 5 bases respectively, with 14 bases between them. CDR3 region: CASRGQSSHQPQHF. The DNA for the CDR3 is TGTGCCAGCAGAGGACAGTCGTCTCATCAGCCCCAGCATTTT.

In DNA, the CDR3 is TGTGCCACCAGCAGAGATCTTAGGGAAGGCTACACCTTC. Its translation is CATSRDLREGYTF. V is TRBV15 and J is TRBJ1-2; D uncertain. CDR1 LNHNV and CDR2 YYDKDF come from the germline V gene (reference sequence). V shed 0 bases and J shed 8 bases, with 10 bases lying between them. This CDR3 contains 13 residues.

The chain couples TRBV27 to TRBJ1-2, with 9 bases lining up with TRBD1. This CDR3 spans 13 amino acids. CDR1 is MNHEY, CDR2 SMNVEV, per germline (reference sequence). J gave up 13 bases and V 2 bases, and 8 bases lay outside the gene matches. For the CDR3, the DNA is TGTGCCAGCAGTTTAGCCGGGACAGGGTTATGCACCTTC. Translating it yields CASSLAGTGLCTF.

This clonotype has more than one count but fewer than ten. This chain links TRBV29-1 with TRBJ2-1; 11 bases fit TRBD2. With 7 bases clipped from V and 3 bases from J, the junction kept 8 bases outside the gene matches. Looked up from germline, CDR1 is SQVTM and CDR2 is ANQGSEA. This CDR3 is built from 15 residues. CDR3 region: CSAQSTSGNYNEQFF. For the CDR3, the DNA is TGCAGCGCACAATCGACTAGCGGGAACTACAATGAGCAGTTCTTC.

The CDR3 is CATSDSTGGVTEAFF. The DNA of the CDR3 is TGTGCCACCAGTGATAGCACAGGGGGCGTCACTGAAGCTTTCTTT. This chain joins TRBV24-1 and TRBJ1-1; 9 nucleotides match TRBD1. Germline V gene lookup returns CDR1 KGHDR and CDR2 SFDVKD. This CDR3 spans 15 amino acids. Trimming at V came to 3 bases and at J to 4 bases, leaving 5 bases not matched to a gene.